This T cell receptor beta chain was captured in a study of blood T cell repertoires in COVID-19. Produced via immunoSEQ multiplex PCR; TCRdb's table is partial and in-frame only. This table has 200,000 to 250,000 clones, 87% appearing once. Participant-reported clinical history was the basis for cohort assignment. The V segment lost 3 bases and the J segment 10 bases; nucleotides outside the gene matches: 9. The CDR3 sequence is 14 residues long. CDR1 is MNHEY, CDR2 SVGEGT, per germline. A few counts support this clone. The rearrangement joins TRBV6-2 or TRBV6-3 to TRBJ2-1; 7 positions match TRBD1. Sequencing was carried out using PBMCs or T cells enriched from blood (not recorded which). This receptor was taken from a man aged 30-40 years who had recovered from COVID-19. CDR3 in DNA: TGTGCCAGCAGTTATTTAGGGACAGTTCAAGAGCAGTTCTTC. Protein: CASSYLGTVQEQFF.